This T cell receptor beta chain is from a study of blood T cells in healthy people across ages. Study-wide points: The donors' CMV status was not determined, possibly confounding changes in expanded clonotypes. Older individuals had lower TCR beta diversity per million T cells (the decline was roughly linear).

CDR3 length: 13 amino acids. V was pared by 6 bases and J by 0 bases, with 8 bases between. Per the germline V gene, CDR1 is SGHTA and CDR2 is FQGNSA. Combining a sample-barcoded 5' primer with a J-beta primer mix, a second PCR ran for roughly 6 to 12 cycles. Each of the cDNA molecules was tagged by a template-switch adaptor with 12 random nucleotides. Via MiXCR, TCRdb re-called the 5' RACE reads, giving one row per CDR3 protein. The table lists 540,000 or so distinct CDR3 sequences, 27% of them singletons. Of note for this clonotype: The antigen remains undetermined.

The clonotype was recovered from a woman aged 70-85 years in good health. Sequencing used blood. The rearrangement uses TRBV7-2 and TRBJ1-1, with TRBD1 as a possible D gene (5 bases). The CDR3 DNA follows: TGTGCCAGCAGACAGGAGTTGAACACTGAAGCTTTCTTT. It codes for CASRQELNTEAFF.